Shown below are 20 T cell receptor beta chains from a single sample sequenced in a study of blood T cell repertoires in COVID-19. Sequencing used immunoSEQ multiplex PCR; TCRdb keeps in-frame clones, though not all of them. This repertoire shows over 100,000 clones, about nine tenths found once; its top ten account for about 3.9%. Sequencing input: peripheral blood. The receptors stem from a man aged 18 to 29 with acute or convalescent COVID-19.

This clone was observed a few times. The chain uses TRBV9 and TRBJ2-5, with 7 bases lining up with TRBD1. Germline V gene lookup returns CDR1 SGDLS and CDR2 YYNGEE. The CDR3 is 16 residues long. J was trimmed by 1 base and V by 3 bases; bases with no gene match: 9. CDR3 sequence (DNA): TGTGCCAGCAGCGGCGTAAGTGCAGGGGGCCAAGAGACCCAGTACTTC. This codes for CASSGVSAGGQETQYF.

The chain links TRBV6-5 to TRBJ1-1; D is ambiguous. This CDR3 has 12 residues. Germline V gene data show CDR1 as MNHEY and CDR2 as SVGAGI. With 3 bases removed from V and 7 bases from J, the gap between germline ends came to 9 bases. The CDR3: CASSYRGGEAFF. The CDR3 DNA is TGTGCCAGCAGTTATCGGGGAGGTGAAGCTTTCTTT.

This clone was seen more than once but under ten times. The rearrangement uses TRBV5-4 and TRBJ2-7; TRBD1 agrees at 7 bases. Germline V gene lookup returns CDR1 SGHNT and CDR2 YYREEE (reference sequence). Unmatched junction bases numbered 2, after V lost 4 bases and J lost 1 base. The CDR3 extends over 13 amino acids. CDR3 amino acids: CASSKGQSYEQYF. In DNA form, the CDR3 reads TGTGCCAGCAGCAAGGGACAGTCCTACGAGCAGTACTTC.

The rearrangement links TRBV24-1 to TRBJ1-4, with 8 bases matching TRBD1. CDR1 and CDR2 from the germline V gene are KGHDR and SFDVKD. The CDR3 totals 16 residues. V lost 3 bases to trimming and J lost 7 bases; unmatched junction nucleotides: 9. The CDR3 region is CATSDLTGQAGEKLFF. The CDR3 coding sequence is TGTGCCACCAGTGATCTAACGGGACAGGCCGGTGAAAAACTGTTTTTT.

This clone is a singleton in its sample. This chain uses TRBV12-3 or TRBV12-4 with TRBJ2-7; no definite D call. V was shortened by 6 bases and J by 5 bases, with 8 bases between the two germline ends. This CDR3 has 11 amino acids. The CDR3 loop reads CASSRSNEQYF. In DNA form, the CDR3 reads TGTGCCAGCAGCCGGAGCAACGAGCAGTACTTC.

This clone showed up just a few times. In nucleotides, the CDR3 is TGCGCCAGCAGTGGGACTTCGACGAACACCGGGGAGCTGTTTTTT. Protein sequence: CASSGTSTNTGELFF. The genes are TRBV10-1 and TRBJ2-2; perhaps TRBD2 as D (5 bases). The V end lost 4 bases, the J end lost 0 bases, and 9 bases lay between the germline ends. Germline V gene sequence: CDR1 WNHNN, CDR2 SYGVQD (reference sequence). CDR3 length: 15 amino acids.

This chain links TRBV6-6 with TRBJ2-5; TRBD2 might be the D (6 bases). V dropped 5 bases and J dropped 1 base, with 20 bases sitting between them. There are 17 residues in the CDR3. Germline values: CDR1 MNHNY, CDR2 SVGAGI (reference sequence). The CDR3 here is CASSPGLHPTSQETQYF. CDR3 bases: TGTGCCAGCAGTCCGGGACTCCACCCCACCTCCCAAGAGACCCAGTACTTC.

This clone showed up just once. V and J are TRBV6-5 and TRBJ2-1, with D possibly matching TRBD1 (6 bases). V lost 5 bases, J lost 4 bases, and 12 bases lay in between. The CDR3 contains 14 residues. The germline CDR1 and CDR2 sequences are MNHEY and SVGAGI. CDR3 amino acids: CASSLGQRYNEQFF. The DNA of the CDR3 is TGTGCCAGCAGTCTCGGACAGAGATACAATGAGCAGTTCTTC.

The chain links TRBV11-3 to TRBJ2-3; 10 bases align to TRBD2. CDR3 length: 14 residues. Germline V lookup: CDR1 SGHNT, CDR2 YENEEA. The trim removed 1 base at V and 9 bases at J, leaving 4 bases unmatched. The CDR3 sequence is CASSLGLAGDTQYF. CDR3 sequence (DNA): TGTGCCAGCAGCTTAGGCCTAGCGGGAGACACGCAGTATTTT.

J is TRBJ1-2 and V is TRBV6-5; TRBD1 matches at 7 bases. J was trimmed by 2 bases and V by 0 bases; bases with no gene match: 6. Per the germline V gene, CDR1 is MNHEY and CDR2 is SVGAGI. The CDR3 is 16 residues long. The CDR3 sequence: CASSYSGDRVNYGYTF. CDR3 DNA: TGTGCCAGCAGTTACTCAGGAGACAGGGTGAACTATGGCTACACCTTC.

The V call is TRBV27, the J call TRBJ2-6; no firm D call. With 3 bases removed from V and 0 bases from J, the gap between germline ends came to 9 bases. Germline loops: CDR1 MNHEY, CDR2 SMNVEV (reference sequence). This CDR3 spans 16 amino acids. In nucleotides, the CDR3 is TGTGCCAGCAGTTTCCCGAGTATCTCTGGGGCCAACGTCCTGACTTTC. Translated: CASSFPSISGANVLTF.

This rearrangement joins TRBV5-1 to TRBJ1-2; a weak D match, TRBD1 (6 bases). Germline V gene data show CDR1 as SGHRS and CDR2 as YFSETQ. Trimming removed 3 bases from V and 4 bases from J, with 19 bases in between. This CDR3 spans 16 amino acids. CDR3 residues: CASSSYSDRPSYGYTF. In DNA form, the CDR3 reads TGCGCCAGCAGCTCTTACTCTGACAGGCCCTCCTATGGCTACACCTTC.

This clone was observed once. J is TRBJ2-7 and V is TRBV5-4; possibly TRBD2 for D (6 bases). Looked up from germline, CDR1 is SGHNT and CDR2 is YYREEE (reference sequence). V lost 3 bases and J lost 6, with 16 bases in between. The length of the CDR3 is 14 residues. The CDR3 reads CASSSAGGRVEQYF. For the CDR3, the DNA is TGTGCCAGCAGCTCCGCCGGGGGACGGGTCGAGCAGTACTTC.

This rearrangement joins TRBV19 to TRBJ2-5, with TRBD1 matching 7 bases. The CDR3 contains 14 residues. Trimming took 6 bases from V and 4 from J; bases not matched to a gene: 8. The V gene's germline CDR1 is LNHDA and CDR2 SQIVND (reference sequence). The CDR3: CASRNRGGVETQYF. In nucleotides, the CDR3 is TGTGCCAGTAGGAACAGGGGCGGTGTAGAGACCCAGTACTTC. The entire variable domain, with the rest obtained from reference TRBV19 and TRBJ2-5, is as follows: DGGITQSPKYLFRKEGQNVTLSCEQNLNHDAMYWYRQDPGQGLRLIYYSQIVNDFQKGDIAEGYSVSREKKESFPLTVTSAQKNPTAFYLCASRNRGGVETQYFGPGTRLLVL.

This chain uses TRBV7-2 with TRBJ2-1; TRBD2 matches 7 bases. The CDR3 consists of 16 residues. V shed 0 bases and J 3 bases; nucleotides not matched to a gene: 5. Germline V CDR1 and CDR2: SGHTA, FQGNSA. CDR3 sequence reads: CASSLAASGGYNEQFF. DNA of the CDR3: TGTGCCAGCAGCTTAGCGGCTAGCGGAGGCTACAATGAGCAGTTCTTC.

The CDR3 sequence: CATSDRGTSGSLADTQYF. Written as DNA, the CDR3 is TGTGCCACCAGTGACAGAGGGACTAGCGGGAGTTTGGCAGATACGCAGTATTTT. This chain uses TRBV24-1 with TRBJ2-3, with 14 bases that match TRBD2. V dropped 4 bases and J dropped 4; count of bases not matched to a gene: 9. Germline loops: CDR1 KGHDR, CDR2 SFDVKD. CDR3 length equals 18 residues.

The rearrangement links TRBV15 to TRBJ2-6; 9 bases are shared with TRBD1. The CDR3 has 17 amino acids. V lost 5 bases and J lost 0; bases outside the gene matches: 5. Germline V gene sequence: CDR1 LNHNV, CDR2 YYDKDF (reference sequence). The CDR3 nucleotides read TGTGCCACCAGCTTCGGACAGGGGAGCTCTGGGGCCAACGTCCTGACTTTC. This translates into CATSFGQGSSGANVLTF.

The chain recombines TRBV7-6 with TRBJ1-6, with D hard to call. CDR3 size: 14 residues. Germline V gene lookup returns CDR1 SGHVS and CDR2 FNYEAQ. The V end lost 3 bases, the J end lost 8 bases, and 11 bases lay between the germline ends. The CDR3 sequence: CASSFTALDSPLHF. In DNA, the CDR3 is TGTGCCAGCAGCTTTACAGCCTTGGATTCACCCCTCCACTTT.

This chain uses TRBV27 with TRBJ1-6; 7 bases are a match to TRBD1. Losses at the gene ends were 0 bases for V and 9 bases for J; bases not matched to a gene: 5. This CDR3 is 15 amino acids long. Looked up from germline, CDR1 is MNHEY and CDR2 is SMNVEV (reference sequence). The CDR3 protein is CASSLSRTGGSPLHF. The CDR3 DNA sequence: TGTGCCAGCAGTTTATCGAGGACAGGAGGTTCACCCCTCCACTTT.

V and J are TRBV12-3 or TRBV12-4 and TRBJ1-2; D call uncertain. V was cut by 0 bases and J by 12 bases, with 11 bases left in between. This CDR3 comprises 12 residues. CDR3 DNA: TGTGCCAGCAGTTTAGCTCACAGACCCCACACCTTC. It specifies CASSLAHRPHTF.